A single T cell receptor (beta chain) is shown here with its context. Its specificity is unknown. The CDR3 is 13 amino acids. Germline assignment: CDR1 MNHEY and CDR2 SVGAGI. V gave up 2 bases and J gave up 5 bases, with 7 bases separating them. TCRdb's copy holds only in-frame clones and misses some; the assay was immunoSEQ multiplex PCR. This sample has roughly 150,000 clones, with more than 80% found just once. The source of the sample is a study of T cell responses to AZD1222 COVID-19 vaccine. Overall study: The analysis combined second doses at about 4 or about 12 weeks. Study-wide results and limits: Spike-specific TCR depth and breadth grew after two AZD1222 doses. Most donors were white British and more were female, and clonal diversity was possibly underestimated. Spike-spanning, vaccine-associated CD4 TCRs were dominant at 160-218 and 743-854.

Source: peripheral blood, taken on day 0 of AZD1222 vaccination. This clonotype was sampled from an adult in good health. The genes are TRBV6-5 and TRBJ2-1, with TRBD2 as a possible D gene (5 bases). The CDR3 coding sequence is TGTGCCAGCAGTTACCCCGGGAACAATGAGCAGTTCTTC. Translated, it gives CASSYPGNNEQFF.